This T cell receptor (beta chain) comes out of a study of blood T cells in healthy people across ages. Per germline, CDR1 SEHNR and CDR2 FQNEAQ (reference sequence). This CDR3 is 15 amino acids long. V shed 2 bases and J shed 2 bases, with 10 bases lying between them. Primers used in a second PCR of about 6 to 11 cycles were a sample-barcoded 5' primer and a J-beta primer mix. A template-switch adaptor that had 12 random nucleotides put a tag on each cDNA molecule. MiXCR was run by TCRdb on the 5' RACE reads, yielding one entry per CDR3 protein. The data hold roughly 1,000,000 distinct CDR3 sequences, with 20% to 25% observed a single time. The authors drew 8.5 to 10 milliliters of peripheral blood from each donor. This same sample was also taken into another study, of T cells of mothers and their children. Turning to that study: Whether related or unrelated, pairs show similar shaping of TCR recombination output by thymic selection.

This receptor was taken from a girl aged 2 to 10 in good health. Sequenced material: blood. The chain joins TRBV7-9 to TRBJ2-1; unclear D gene. The CDR3 DNA reads as TGTGCCAGCAGCTTAAAGACATCGGCCTACAATGAGCAGTTCTTC. Protein: CASSLKTSAYNEQFF.